A selection of T cell receptor beta chains follows, all from one sample in a study of beta chain features in type 1 diabetes. The data were produced by immunoSEQ multiplex PCR, yet TCRdb's version contains in-frame clones alone and is incomplete. The table has roughly 340,000 clones, roughly 13% seen once. The material sequenced was naive CD4+ T cells from blood. These TCRs come from a woman between 18 and 29 years old with type 1 diabetes. Each CDR3 is given with its conserved first and last residue. A D gene is named only where the DNA matches it firmly. Not all rows give a size; the values are once, few, many and, for expanded clones, a class.

d_call	clone_size	v_call	j_call	cdr3_aa	cdr3_nt
.	.	TRBV4-1	TRBJ1-1	CASSQDARGAGPEAFF	TGCGCCAGCAGCCAAGATGCCAGGGGCGCAGGCCCTGAAGCTTTCTTT
.	few	TRBV7-3	TRBJ1-1	CASSADRWSAEAFF	TGTGCCAGCAGCGCCGATCGGTGGTCCGCTGAAGCTTTCTTT
.	.	TRBV2	TRBJ2-3	CASSAVSSTDTQYF	TGTGCCAGCAGTGCTGTCTCTAGCACAGATACGCAGTATTTT
.	.	TRBV21-1	TRBJ1-5	CASSKERGGRDSNQPQHF	TGTGCCAGCAGCAAAGAAAGAGGTGGTCGGGATAGCAATCAGCCCCAGCATTTT
TRBD2	.	TRBV18	TRBJ2-1	CASSPLSGVAGEGINEQFF	TGTGCCAGCTCACCACTTTCCGGAGTCGCGGGAGAGGGAATCAATGAGCAGTTCTTC
TRBD2	few	TRBV14	TRBJ2-1	CASSLRLADNEQFF	TGTGCCAGCAGCCTAAGACTAGCCGACAATGAGCAGTTCTTC
TRBD2	few	TRBV27	TRBJ2-3	CASSLGRERRTDTQYF	TGTGCCAGCAGTTTAGGGCGGGAGCGACGCACAGATACGCAGTATTTT
TRBD1	.	TRBV10-3	TRBJ1-2	CAIGQGAGYGYTF	TGTGCCATAGGACAGGGGGCAGGCTATGGCTACACCTTC
.	.	TRBV7-8	TRBJ2-7	CASSLLGASYEQYF	TGTGCCAGCAGCTTATTGGGGGCTTCCTACGAGCAGTACTTC
TRBD2	few	TRBV28	TRBJ2-1	CASWTSGLDYNEQFF	TGTGCCAGCTGGACTAGCGGATTAGACTACAATGAGCAGTTCTTC
.	few	TRBV15	TRBJ1-2	CATSRVGLGGYTF	TGTGCCACCAGCAGAGTGGGGCTGGGTGGCTACACCTTC
TRBD2	few	TRBV5-4	TRBJ2-3	CASSPGGLAGNTDTQYF	TGTGCCAGCAGCCCCGGTGGGCTAGCGGGGAACACAGATACGCAGTATTTT
.	few	TRBV7-9	TRBJ2-1	CASSLGTSYNEQFF	TGTGCCAGCAGCTTAGGAACGAGCTACAATGAGCAGTTCTTC
.	few	TRBV28	TRBJ1-2	CASSQPQGDYGYTF	TGTGCCAGCAGTCAACCACAGGGCGACTATGGCTACACCTTC
TRBD2	.	TRBV7-6	TRBJ2-7	CASSLGTSGVWAYEQYF	TGTGCCAGCAGCTTAGGGACTAGCGGAGTATGGGCCTACGAGCAGTACTTC
TRBD1	.	TRBV5-1	TRBJ2-5	CASSLETGAVETQYF	TGCGCCAGCAGCTTAGAGACAGGGGCGGTGGAGACCCAGTACTTC
.	.	TRBV5-1	TRBJ2-2	CASSLRPGAGELFF	TGCGCCAGCAGCTTGCGCCCAGGGGCCGGGGAGCTGTTTTTT
TRBD2	few	TRBV18	TRBJ2-1	CASSRASSGSYNEQFF	TGTGCCAGCTCACGAGCCTCTAGCGGCTCCTACAATGAGCAGTTCTTC
.	.	TRBV30	TRBJ2-7	CAWTRSHEQYF	TGTGCCTGGACCCGGTCCCACGAGCAGTACTTC
TRBD1	few	TRBV5-1	TRBJ2-5	CASSLVVDRAAETQYF	TGCGCCAGCAGCTTGGTGGTTGACAGGGCGGCGGAGACCCAGTACTTC
.	few	TRBV19	TRBJ2-3	CASHPRGTDTQYF	TGTGCCAGCCATCCACGGGGGACAGATACGCAGTATTTT
.	.	TRBV6-9	TRBJ2-1	CAPARREWDNEQFF	TGTGCCCCAGCCCGGAGGGAATGGGACAATGAGCAGTTCTTC
TRBD1	few	TRBV4-2	TRBJ2-2	CASSQDADRVTGELFF	TGTGCCAGCAGCCAAGACGCGGACAGGGTCACCGGGGAGCTGTTTTTT
.	.	TRBV27	TRBJ2-1	CATVAYNEQFF	TGTGCCACCGTCGCCTACAATGAGCAGTTCTTC
.	.	TRBV29-1	TRBJ1-1	CSVARGSTEAFF	TGCAGCGTCGCTAGGGGATCGACTGAAGCTTTCTTT
.	.	TRBV7-3	TRBJ2-7	CASSLEGGPFYEQYF	TGTGCCAGCAGCTTAGAGGGAGGTCCGTTCTACGAGCAGTACTTC
.	.	TRBV27	TRBJ1-2	CASSPLYGANYGYTF	TGTGCCAGCAGTCCCTTGTACGGTGCTAACTATGGCTACACCTTC
TRBD2	few	TRBV9	TRBJ2-1	CASSAPGLDSNEQFF	TGTGCCAGCAGCGCGCCGGGACTAGATTCCAATGAGCAGTTCTTC
TRBD1	.	TRBV11-2	TRBJ2-2	CASSPTGGNTGELFF	TGTGCCAGCAGCCCGACAGGGGGCAACACCGGGGAGCTGTTTTTT
.	.	TRBV6-6	TRBJ1-4	CASWTEGKFEKLFF	TGTGCCAGCTGGACGGAGGGAAAATTCGAAAAACTGTTTTTT
TRBD1	few	TRBV7-2	TRBJ2-4	CASSLRGRGDIQYF	TGTGCCAGCAGCCTCAGGGGGCGAGGGGACATTCAGTACTTC
TRBD1	few	TRBV19	TRBJ1-5	CASSGTARNQPQHF	TGTGCCAGTAGTGGGACAGCGCGGAATCAGCCCCAGCATTTT
TRBD1	few	TRBV5-1	TRBJ2-3	CASSWGQSTDTQYF	TGCGCCAGCAGCTGGGGACAGAGCACAGATACGCAGTATTTT
TRBD2	.	TRBV7-9	TRBJ2-3	CASSSGLQRTDTQYF	TGTGCCAGCAGCTCGGGACTACAGCGCACAGATACGCAGTATTTT
TRBD1	.	TRBV28	TRBJ1-5	CASRSGGQPQHF	TGTGCCAGCAGGTCAGGGGGTCAGCCCCAGCATTTT
TRBD2	.	TRBV2	TRBJ2-1	CASSELRLAGHLNEQFF	TGTGCCAGCAGTGAACTTCGACTAGCGGGTCACCTCAATGAGCAGTTCTTC
TRBD2	few	TRBV7-9	TRBJ2-5	CASSAGTSGSSSKETQYF	TGTGCCAGCAGCGCAGGGACTAGCGGGAGCTCGAGTAAAGAGACCCAGTACTTC
TRBD2	.	TRBV19	TRBJ2-2	CASSISTGGNTGELFF	TGTGCCAGTAGTATCTCCACGGGAGGGAACACCGGGGAGCTGTTTTTT
TRBD2	.	TRBV9	TRBJ2-1	CASSDVGLANYNEQFF	TGTGCCAGCAGCGATGTGGGACTAGCGAACTACAATGAGCAGTTCTTC
TRBD2	.	TRBV11-3	TRBJ2-1	CASSPISGSNNEQFF	TGTGCCAGCAGCCCGATAAGCGGGAGTAACAATGAGCAGTTCTTC
.	.	TRBV7-3	TRBJ2-5	CASSPGETQYF	TGTGCCAGCAGCCCAGGGGAGACCCAGTACTTC
.	few	TRBV25-1	TRBJ2-1	CASSEQDRNEQFF	TGTGCCAGCAGTGAACAAGACAGAAATGAGCAGTTCTTC
.	.	TRBV2	TRBJ1-2	CASSEALGVNYGYTF	TGTGCCAGCAGTGAAGCGCTTGGAGTTAACTATGGCTACACCTTC
.	.	TRBV4-3	TRBJ2-1	CASSQSDSYNEQFF	TGCGCCAGCAGCCAGAGCGACAGCTACAATGAGCAGTTCTTC
TRBD1	few	TRBV19	TRBJ1-2	CASSIQGDRWYGYTF	TGTGCCAGTAGTATTCAGGGGGACAGGTGGTATGGCTACACCTTC
TRBD1	few	TRBV7-2	TRBJ1-1	CASSSRPDRGGTEAFF	TGTGCCAGCAGCTCCCGGCCCGACAGGGGTGGCACTGAAGCTTTCTTT